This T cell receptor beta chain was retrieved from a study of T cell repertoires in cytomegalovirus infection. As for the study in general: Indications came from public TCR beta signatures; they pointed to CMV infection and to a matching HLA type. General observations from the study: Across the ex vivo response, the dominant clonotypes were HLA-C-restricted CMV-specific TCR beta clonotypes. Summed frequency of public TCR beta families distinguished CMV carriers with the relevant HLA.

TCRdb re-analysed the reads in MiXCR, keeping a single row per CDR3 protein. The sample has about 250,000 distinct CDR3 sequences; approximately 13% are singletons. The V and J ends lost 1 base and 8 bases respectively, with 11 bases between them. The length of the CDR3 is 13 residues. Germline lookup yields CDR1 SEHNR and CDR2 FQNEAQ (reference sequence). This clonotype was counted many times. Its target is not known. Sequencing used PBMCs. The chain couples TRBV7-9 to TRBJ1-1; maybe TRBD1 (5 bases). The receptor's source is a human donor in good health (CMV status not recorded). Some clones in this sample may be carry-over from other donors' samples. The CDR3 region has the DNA TGTGCCAGCAGCTTAGGGGGCGAGACAGAAGCTTTCTTT. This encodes CASSLGGETEAFF. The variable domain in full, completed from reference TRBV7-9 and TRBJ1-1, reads DTGVSQNPRHKITKRGQNVTFRCDPISEHNRLYWYRQTLGQGPEFLTYFQNEAQLEKSRLLSDRFSAERPKGSFSTLEIQRTEQGDSAMYLCASSLGGETEAFFGQGTRLTVV.